The sequence of this T cell receptor (beta chain) was determined in a study of prognosis after radiotherapy for stage I lung cancer. It was by two-round multiplex PCR that TCR beta CDR3 was amplified from genomic DNA. Primers (each specific to one TRBV or TRBJ gene) were used in first-round PCR. MiXCR was run by TCRdb on the multiplex PCR reads, yielding one entry per CDR3 protein. The sample holds 13,000 or so distinct CDR3 sequences, about 50% seen once. This clonotype has ten or more counts. A much larger clonotype is one base distant, so this may be a read error. The germline gives CDR1 LGHDT, CDR2 YNNKEL (reference sequence). CDR3 size: 11 residues. Trimming took off 4 bases at V and 6 bases at J, with 5 bases between the two ends.

Sequencing was performed on PBMCs, taken before or after stereotactic body radiation therapy (not recorded which). This chain joins TRBV3-1 and TRBJ2-3; D remains unclear. The sequence was obtained from a donor over 45 with non-small cell lung cancer. CDR3 sequence (DNA): TGTGCCAGCAGCCGGCCGGATACGCAGTATTTT. Its protein is CASSRPDTQYF.